This TCR beta chain derives from a study of blood T cells in healthy people across ages. Trimming left V 5 bases short and J 4 bases short, with 14 bases between. Germline lookup yields CDR1 MNHEY and CDR2 SMNVEV (reference sequence). The CDR3 loop spans 14 amino acids. The sample holds a few counts of this clonotype. The authors ran a second PCR of about 6 to 12 cycles using a sample-barcoded 5' primer and a J-beta primer mix. Via MiXCR, TCRdb re-called the 5' RACE reads, giving one row per CDR3 protein. The table lists about 1 million distinct CDR3 sequences, 20% to 25% of them singletons. The same sample was also used in a study of T cells of mothers and their children.

V is TRBV27 and J is TRBJ1-2, with a possible D match to TRBD1 (5 bases). This clonotype was sampled from a girl under 10 years old in good health. Sample: blood. The CDR3 region is CASSPRDFGYGYTF. The CDR3 coding sequence is TGTGCCAGCAGTCCCCGGGACTTTGGCTATGGCTACACCTTC.